The sequence of this T cell receptor (beta chain) was determined in a study of T-cell memory formation after mild COVID-19. The study, taken as a whole, reports: Contracting clones localized mainly to CM and EM when CD4+ and mainly to EMRA when CD8+.

V dropped 3 bases and J dropped 4; count of bases not matched to a gene: 4. Per germline, CDR1 DFQATT and CDR2 SNEGSKA (reference sequence). This CDR3 is built from 14 residues. TCRdb analysed the 5' RACE reads with MiXCR anew, one entry per CDR3 protein. The table has about 390,000 distinct CDR3 sequences, roughly 15% seen once; the top ten hold roughly a fifth. There are a few counts of this clonotype. As yet, its antigen is unknown. The rearrangement joins TRBV20-1 to TRBJ2-2, with TRBD1 matching over 8 bases. The sequence was obtained from a man between 18 and 35 years old who had mild COVID-19 (a few samples of this study predate the infection). Cell type and time point are not known. The sequenced sample was PBMCs or a T cell subset sorted from them (not recorded which). The CDR3: CSASHRGSTGELFF. In DNA, the CDR3 is TGCAGTGCTAGCCACAGGGGGTCCACCGGGGAGCTGTTTTTT.